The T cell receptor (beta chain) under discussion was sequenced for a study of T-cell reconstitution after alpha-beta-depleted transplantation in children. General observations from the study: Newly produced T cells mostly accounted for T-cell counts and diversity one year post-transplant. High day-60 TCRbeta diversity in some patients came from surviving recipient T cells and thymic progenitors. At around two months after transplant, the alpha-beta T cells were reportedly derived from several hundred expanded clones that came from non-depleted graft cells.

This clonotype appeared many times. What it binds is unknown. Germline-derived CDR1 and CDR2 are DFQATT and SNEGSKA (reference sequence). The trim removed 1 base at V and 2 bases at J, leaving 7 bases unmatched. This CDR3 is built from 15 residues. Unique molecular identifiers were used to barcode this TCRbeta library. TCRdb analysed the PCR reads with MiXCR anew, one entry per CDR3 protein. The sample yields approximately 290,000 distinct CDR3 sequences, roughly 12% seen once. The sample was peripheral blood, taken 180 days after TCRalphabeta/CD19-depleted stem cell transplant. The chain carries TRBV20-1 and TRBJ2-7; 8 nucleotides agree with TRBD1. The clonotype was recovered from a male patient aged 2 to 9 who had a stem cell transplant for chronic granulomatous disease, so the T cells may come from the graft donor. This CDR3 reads CSARGQGLRPYEQYF. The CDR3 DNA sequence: TGCAGTGCTAGAGGACAGGGGTTGCGTCCCTACGAGCAGTACTTC.